The present entry profiles one T cell receptor beta chain with its context. This clone was observed a handful of times. Its antigen is still unknown. No much larger clone is present one base from it, and per-base qualities are unavailable. From V the trimming removes 1 base and from J it removes 0 bases, while the gene matches leave 2 bases of the junction unaccounted for. In the germline V gene, CDR1 corresponds to SGHDN and CDR2 to FVKESK. The CDR3 sequence holds 16 residues, the cysteine and phenylalanine included. Solely the CDR3 DNA is kept, with 48 bases framed from the first base. The sample comes from a study of blood T cell repertoires in COVID-19 (dated by TCRdb to 2020 to 2021). Describing the broader study: Samples covering the acute and convalescent phases of COVID-19 were provided by collaborators in the United States, Italy and Spain. The prospective study material was composed of cDNA or gDNA derived from T cells, B-cell-depleted T cells, or PBMCs. Deeply sampled blood TCRbeta repertoires from subjects exposed to, actively infected with, or recovered from COVID-19 were included in the dataset. The repertoires were released in a freely available public database intended as a resource for research on the immune response to SARS-CoV-2. Samples were obtained from the ongoing ImmuneRACE study (first 160 participants) and from 1,254 subjects provided by 6 global collaborators. A de-identified subject ID, COVID-19 status, age in years and sex were almost always included in the sample metadata. Where available, HLA class I and class II types were taken from metadata supplied by the sample provider and were not determined by assay-based typing.

Enrolling through a virtual design, the prospective study's participants ranged in age from roughly 18 to 89 years and lived across around 25 United States geographic areas. In the prospective study, participants were assigned to cohorts based on the clinical history participants reported in a screening survey and a study questionnaire. Mobile phlebotomists in the prospective study collected whole blood, serum and a nasopharyngeal or oropharyngeal swab from every participant. Participants in the prospective study had the option to provide additional blood draws and questionnaires over a roughly two-month period. Blood samples from the prospective study were shipped frozen or at room temperature prior to DNA extraction. The immunoSEQ Assay, a bias-controlled multiplex PCR, was used to amplify TCRbeta CDR3 regions from genomic DNA. The published analysis was carried out like this. Nucleated cell counts per sample were estimated from amplification of reference gene primers within the assay. Sequence reads were collapsed and filtered to measure the absolute abundance of every unique TCRbeta CDR3 rearrangement. For each sample, productive Simpson clonality was calculated as the square root of Simpson's diversity index across productive rearrangements. In TCRdb, the immuneACCESS table is reduced to in-frame sequences with V and J assigned. These tables do not hold every clone; where another copy was compared, an unresolved V gene accounts for under half, and the others remain unexplained. The DNA gave D and trimming, while V, J and clone size come from that table. The sample yields roughly 160,000 clones; over 70% were counted once. About 5.3% of the sample rests with the top ten.

What the authors observed across the whole study: How much clinical and demographic metadata was included differed by source and by participant, and the metadata was provided uncurated.

The clonotype originates from a woman between 40 and 55 years old with acute COVID-19. Sequenced material: PBMCs or T cells enriched from blood (not recorded which). The receptor chain draws on TRBV14 and TRBJ2-3; TRBD2 fits 9 bases in the junction. Here the CDR3 is given as CASSQGTSGSTDTQYF. The nucleotide sequence is given as TGTGCCAGCAGCCAAGGCACTAGCGGGAGCACAGATACGCAGTATTTT.